The rows below give T cell receptor beta chains drawn from one sample of a study of response to subunit inactivated influenza vaccine. TCRdb processed the RT-PCR reads anew with MiXCR; each CDR3 protein has one entry. This table holds 150,000 to 200,000 distinct CDR3 sequences, approximately 12% found once. The same specimen was also included in a second study, on T cells expressing NK-cell markers.

The material sequenced was CD8+ T cells sorted from PBMCs, taken less than 13 days after vaccination. Receptors were obtained from a man aged 50 to 59 who received an inactivated influenza vaccine. The conserved cysteine and the conserved F or W are not part of the CDR3 here. Some rows mark clone size as missing; the rest say once, few, many or name a class of expanded clone.

clone_size j_call v_call cdr3_aa
NA TRBJ2-7 TRBV18 ASSPGTSAYYEQY
NA TRBJ2-3 TRBV12-3/TRBV12-4 ASSTDRRTDTQY
NA TRBJ2-7 TRBV6-7 ASSYSSPSSGNYEQY
few TRBJ2-1 TRBV6-1 ASRDRDMSYNEQF
many TRBJ2-2 TRBV14 ASSPTNTGELF
NA TRBJ1-1 TRBV10-2 ASKGWRNTEAF
NA TRBJ2-3 TRBV11-1 ASSLILAGGPSSDTQY
few TRBJ2-2 TRBV11-2 ASSFGVLAGDTGELF
many TRBJ2-4 TRBV6-2/TRBV6-3 ASSYLNIQY
NA TRBJ2-7 TRBV12-3/TRBV12-4 ASSLGGGGPSHEQY
few TRBJ2-5 TRBV2 ASGRYRPQETQY
few TRBJ2-3 TRBV29-1 SVETSRFTDTQY
few TRBJ2-1 TRBV3-1 ASSPGLADSNEQF
few TRBJ2-7 TRBV5-8 ASSLAGGQY
many TRBJ2-7 TRBV20-1 SAKGTNSYEQY
many TRBJ2-1 TRBV29-1 SALGGKSGLINEQF
few TRBJ2-7 TRBV28 ASSPRGGINYEQY
NA TRBJ1-1 TRBV27 ASSLGRSFEAF
few TRBJ2-7 TRBV9 ASSDGTGGSYEQY
few TRBJ2-3 TRBV4-3 ASSQGLTGASSSTDTQY
few TRBJ1-2 TRBV2 ASSGGTGMDYGYT
many TRBJ2-2 TRBV7-8 ASSLETGDTGELF
NA TRBJ2-7 TRBV4-1 ASSRTGSYEQY
NA TRBJ2-1 TRBV5-1 ASSLYGGESYNEQF
few TRBJ1-6 TRBV7-9 ASSFNRGLDSPLH
NA TRBJ1-5 TRBV3-1 ASSPLAGHQPQH
few TRBJ2-7 TRBV5-4 ASSLAKGFLADRAGEQY
NA TRBJ2-5 TRBV29-1 SGIEGTQY
few TRBJ2-3 TRBV6-5 ASSYPSGSGSTDTQY
few TRBJ1-4 TRBV12-3/TRBV12-4 ASSSSTPKRATNEKLF
many TRBJ2-2 TRBV27 ASSENGGTGELF
few TRBJ2-7 TRBV6-2/TRBV6-3 ASIWTSGTSYEQY
many TRBJ1-4 TRBV7-9 ASSPARGERSNEKLF
few TRBJ2-6 TRBV9 ASSVRTGGSGANVLT
few TRBJ2-2 TRBV14 ASSQDMGSTGELF
few TRBJ2-7 TRBV13 ASTLYGRASGEQY
few TRBJ2-1 TRBV12-3/TRBV12-4 ASSLVVAAEQF
many TRBJ2-3 TRBV12-3/TRBV12-4 ASRPSRGGTDTQY
NA TRBJ1-2 TRBV28 ASSPAGDSYGYT
few TRBJ2-6 TRBV28 ASSLVVSGANVLT
NA TRBJ2-1 TRBV20-1 STRGTAFPHEQF
many TRBJ2-1 TRBV12-3/TRBV12-4 ASSPGQNNEQF
few TRBJ2-3 TRBV27 ASSPQSGDTQY
few TRBJ1-1 TRBV30 AWSRNTEAF